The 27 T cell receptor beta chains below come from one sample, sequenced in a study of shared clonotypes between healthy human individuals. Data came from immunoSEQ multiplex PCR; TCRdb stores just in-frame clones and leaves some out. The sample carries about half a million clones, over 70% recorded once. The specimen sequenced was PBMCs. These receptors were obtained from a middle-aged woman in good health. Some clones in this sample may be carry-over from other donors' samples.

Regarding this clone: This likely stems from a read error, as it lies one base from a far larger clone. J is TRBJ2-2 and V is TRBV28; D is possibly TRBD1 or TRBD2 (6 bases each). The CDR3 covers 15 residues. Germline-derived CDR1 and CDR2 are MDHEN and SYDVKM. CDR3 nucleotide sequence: TGTGCCAGCAGTAGGAGGGACACCGACACCGGGGAGCCGTTTTTT. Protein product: CASSRRDTDTGEPFF. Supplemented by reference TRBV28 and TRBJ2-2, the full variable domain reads DVKVTQSSRYLVKRTGEKVFLECVQDMDHENMFWYRQDPGLGLRLIYFSYDVKMKEKGDIPEGYSVSREKKERFSLILESASTNQTSMYLCASSRRDTDTGEPFFGEGSRLTVL.

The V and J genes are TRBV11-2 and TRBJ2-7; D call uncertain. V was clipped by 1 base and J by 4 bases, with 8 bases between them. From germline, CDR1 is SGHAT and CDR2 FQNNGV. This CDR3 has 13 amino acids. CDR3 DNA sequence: TGTGCCAGCAGCTTAGTCAGTCCTTACGAGCAGTACTTC. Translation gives CASSLVSPYEQYF.

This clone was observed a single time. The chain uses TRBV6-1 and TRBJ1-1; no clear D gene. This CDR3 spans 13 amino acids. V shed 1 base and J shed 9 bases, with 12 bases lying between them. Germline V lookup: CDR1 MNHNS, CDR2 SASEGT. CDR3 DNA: TGTGCCAGCAGTGAAGGGGCTCCCCGGCAAGCTTTCTTT. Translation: CASSEGAPRQAFF.

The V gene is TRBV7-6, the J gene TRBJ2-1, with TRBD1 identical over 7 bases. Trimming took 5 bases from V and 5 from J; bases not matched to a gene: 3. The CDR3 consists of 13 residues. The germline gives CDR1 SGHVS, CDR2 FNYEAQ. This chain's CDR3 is CASSVGTDNEQFF. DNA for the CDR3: TGTGCCAGCAGCGTCGGGACAGACAATGAGCAGTTCTTC.

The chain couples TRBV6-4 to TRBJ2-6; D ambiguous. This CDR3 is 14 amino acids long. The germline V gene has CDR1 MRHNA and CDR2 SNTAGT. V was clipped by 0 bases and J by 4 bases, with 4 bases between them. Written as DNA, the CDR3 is TGTGCCAGCAGTGACTCAACCGGGGCCAACGTCCTGACTTTC. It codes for CASSDSTGANVLTF.

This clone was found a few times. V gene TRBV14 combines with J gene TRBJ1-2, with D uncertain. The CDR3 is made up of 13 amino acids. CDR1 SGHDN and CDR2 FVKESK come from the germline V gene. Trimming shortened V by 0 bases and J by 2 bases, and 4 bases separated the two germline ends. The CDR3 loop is CASSQETNYGYTF. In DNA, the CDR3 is TGTGCCAGCAGCCAAGAAACCAACTATGGCTACACCTTC.

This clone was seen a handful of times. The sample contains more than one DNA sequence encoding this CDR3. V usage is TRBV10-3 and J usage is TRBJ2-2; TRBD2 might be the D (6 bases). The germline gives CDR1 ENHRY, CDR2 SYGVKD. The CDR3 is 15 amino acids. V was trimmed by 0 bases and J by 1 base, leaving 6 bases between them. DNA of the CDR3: TGTGCCATCAGTGAGTCCGGGGGGAACACCGGGGAGCTGTTTTTT. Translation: CAISESGGNTGELFF.

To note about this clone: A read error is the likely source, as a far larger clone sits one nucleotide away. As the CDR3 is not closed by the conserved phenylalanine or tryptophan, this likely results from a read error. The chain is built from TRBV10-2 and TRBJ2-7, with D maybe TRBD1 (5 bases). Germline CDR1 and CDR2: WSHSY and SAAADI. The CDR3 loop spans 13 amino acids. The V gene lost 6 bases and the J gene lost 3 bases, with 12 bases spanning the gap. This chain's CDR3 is CASRIRTNYEQYS. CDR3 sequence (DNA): TGCGCCAGCAGAATTAGGACAAACTACGAGCAGTACTCC.

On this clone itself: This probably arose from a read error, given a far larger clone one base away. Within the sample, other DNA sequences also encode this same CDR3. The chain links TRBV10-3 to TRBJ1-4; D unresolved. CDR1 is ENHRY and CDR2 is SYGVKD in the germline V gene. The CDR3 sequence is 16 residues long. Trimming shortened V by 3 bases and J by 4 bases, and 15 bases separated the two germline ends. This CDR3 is CAISESPTAINEKLFF. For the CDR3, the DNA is TGTGCCATCAGTGAATCCCCAACAGCCATTAATGAAAAACTGTTTTTT.

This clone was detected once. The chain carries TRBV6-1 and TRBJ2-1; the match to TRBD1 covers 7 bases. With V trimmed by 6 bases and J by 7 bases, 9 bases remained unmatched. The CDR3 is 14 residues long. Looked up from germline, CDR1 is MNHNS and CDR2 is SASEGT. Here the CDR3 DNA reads TGTGCCAGCAGAGAATCCGGGACAGCGAATGAGCAGTTCTTC. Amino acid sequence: CASRESGTANEQFF.

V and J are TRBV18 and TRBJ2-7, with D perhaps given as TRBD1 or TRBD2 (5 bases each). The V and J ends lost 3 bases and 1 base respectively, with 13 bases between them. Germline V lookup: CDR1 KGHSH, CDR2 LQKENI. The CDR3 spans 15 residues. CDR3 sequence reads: CASSPTPGPSYEQYF. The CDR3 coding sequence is TGTGCCAGCTCACCGACCCCGGGACCGTCCTACGAGCAGTACTTC.

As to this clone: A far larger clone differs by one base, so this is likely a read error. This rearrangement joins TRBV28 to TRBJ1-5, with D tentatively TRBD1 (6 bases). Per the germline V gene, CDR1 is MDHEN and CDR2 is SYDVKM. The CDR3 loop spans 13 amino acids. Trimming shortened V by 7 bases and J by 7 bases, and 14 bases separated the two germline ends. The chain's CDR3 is CASIAPGGQPQHF. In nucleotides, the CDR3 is TGTGCCAGCATAGCTCCGGGGGGCCAGCCCCAGCATTTT.

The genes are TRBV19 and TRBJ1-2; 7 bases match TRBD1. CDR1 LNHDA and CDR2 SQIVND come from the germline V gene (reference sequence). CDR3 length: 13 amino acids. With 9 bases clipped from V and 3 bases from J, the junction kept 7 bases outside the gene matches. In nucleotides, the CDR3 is TGTGCCAGCAGGGGGGGTGGCTACTATGGCTACACCTTC. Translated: CASRGGGYYGYTF.

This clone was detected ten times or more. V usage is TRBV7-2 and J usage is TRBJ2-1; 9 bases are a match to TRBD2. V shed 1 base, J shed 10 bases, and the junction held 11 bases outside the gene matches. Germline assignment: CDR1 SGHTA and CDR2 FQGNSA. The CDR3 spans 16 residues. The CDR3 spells CASSLVASGTWAEQFF. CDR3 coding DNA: TGTGCCAGCAGCTTAGTGGCTAGCGGGACCTGGGCGGAGCAGTTCTTC.

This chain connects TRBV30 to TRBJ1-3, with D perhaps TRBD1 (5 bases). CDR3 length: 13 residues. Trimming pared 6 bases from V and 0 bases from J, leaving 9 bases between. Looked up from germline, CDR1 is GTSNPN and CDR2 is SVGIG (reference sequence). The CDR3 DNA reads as TGTGCCTGTCACGGGGCCTCTGGAAACACCATATATTTT. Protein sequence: CACHGASGNTIYF.

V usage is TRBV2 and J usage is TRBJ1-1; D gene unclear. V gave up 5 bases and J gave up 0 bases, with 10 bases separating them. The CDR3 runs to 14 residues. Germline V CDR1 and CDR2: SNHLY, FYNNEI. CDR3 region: CASSLPALNTEAFF. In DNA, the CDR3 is TGTGCCAGCAGTCTCCCGGCTTTGAACACTGAAGCTTTCTTT.

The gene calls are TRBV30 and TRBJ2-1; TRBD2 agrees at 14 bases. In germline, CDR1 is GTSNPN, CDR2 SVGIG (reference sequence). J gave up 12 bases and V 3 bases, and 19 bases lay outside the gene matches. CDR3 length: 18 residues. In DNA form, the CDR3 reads TGTGCCTGGAGCCGACTAGCGGGAGGGCCTGCGATAGGATTGGGGCAGTTCTTC. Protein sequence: CAWSRLAGGPAIGLGQFF.

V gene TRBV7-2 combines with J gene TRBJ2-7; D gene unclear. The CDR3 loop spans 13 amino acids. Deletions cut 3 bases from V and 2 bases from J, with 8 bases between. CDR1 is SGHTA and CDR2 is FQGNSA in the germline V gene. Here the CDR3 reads CASSFSVAYEQYF. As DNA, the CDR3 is TGTGCCAGCAGCTTCAGCGTAGCCTACGAGCAGTACTTC.

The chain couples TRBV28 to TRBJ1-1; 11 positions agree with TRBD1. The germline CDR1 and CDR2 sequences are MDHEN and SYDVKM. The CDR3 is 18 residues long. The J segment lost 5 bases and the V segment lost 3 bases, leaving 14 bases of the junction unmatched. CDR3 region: CASSFIVRLDRGRTEAFF. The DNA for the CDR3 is TGTGCCAGCAGTTTTATCGTTCGGTTGGACAGGGGGCGGACTGAAGCTTTCTTT.

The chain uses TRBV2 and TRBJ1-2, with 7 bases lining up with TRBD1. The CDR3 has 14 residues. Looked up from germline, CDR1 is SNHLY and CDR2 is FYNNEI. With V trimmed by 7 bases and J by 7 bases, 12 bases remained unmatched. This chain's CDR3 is CASTTGDRAGGYTF. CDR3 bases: TGTGCCAGCACCACAGGGGACCGCGCGGGTGGCTACACCTTC.

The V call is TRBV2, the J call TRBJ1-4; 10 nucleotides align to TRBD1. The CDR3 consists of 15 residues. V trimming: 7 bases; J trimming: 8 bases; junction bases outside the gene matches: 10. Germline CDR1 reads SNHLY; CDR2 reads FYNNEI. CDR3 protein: CASNPDRGRGEKLFF. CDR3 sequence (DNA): TGTGCCAGCAATCCCGACAGGGGGCGCGGGGAAAAACTGTTTTTT.

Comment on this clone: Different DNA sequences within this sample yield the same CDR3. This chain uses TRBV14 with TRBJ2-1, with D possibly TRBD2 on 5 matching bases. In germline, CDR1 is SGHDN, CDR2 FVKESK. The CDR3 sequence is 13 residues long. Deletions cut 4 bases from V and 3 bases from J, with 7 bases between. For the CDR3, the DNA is TGTGCCAGCAGCCTTGGACTCTACAATGAGCAGTTCTTC. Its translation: CASSLGLYNEQFF.

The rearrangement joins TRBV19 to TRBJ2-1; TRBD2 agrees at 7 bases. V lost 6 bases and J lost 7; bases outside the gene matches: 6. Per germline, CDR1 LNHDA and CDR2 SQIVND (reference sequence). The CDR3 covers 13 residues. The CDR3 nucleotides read TGTGCCAGTAGGCGGCGGGAGCTTAATGAGCAGTTCTTC. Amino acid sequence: CASRRRELNEQFF.

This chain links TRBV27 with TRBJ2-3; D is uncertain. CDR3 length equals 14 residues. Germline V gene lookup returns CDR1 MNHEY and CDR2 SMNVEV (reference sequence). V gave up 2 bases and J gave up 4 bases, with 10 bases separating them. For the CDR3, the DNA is TGTGCCAGCAGTTTAAACGGGTGGGCAGATACGCAGTATTTT. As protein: CASSLNGWADTQYF.

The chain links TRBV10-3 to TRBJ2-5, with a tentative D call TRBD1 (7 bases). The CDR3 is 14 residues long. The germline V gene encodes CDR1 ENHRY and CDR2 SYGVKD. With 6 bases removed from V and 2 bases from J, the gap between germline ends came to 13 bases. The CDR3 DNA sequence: TGTGCCATCAGCAGGGGGGATTCACAAGAGACCCAGTACTTC. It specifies CAISRGDSQETQYF.

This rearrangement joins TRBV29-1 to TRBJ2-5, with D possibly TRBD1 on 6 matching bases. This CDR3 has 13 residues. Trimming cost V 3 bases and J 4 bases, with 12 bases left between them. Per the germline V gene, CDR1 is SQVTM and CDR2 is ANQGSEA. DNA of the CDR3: TGCAGCGTTGAGGGTGAGGGGGTAGAGACCCAGTACTTC. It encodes CSVEGEGVETQYF.

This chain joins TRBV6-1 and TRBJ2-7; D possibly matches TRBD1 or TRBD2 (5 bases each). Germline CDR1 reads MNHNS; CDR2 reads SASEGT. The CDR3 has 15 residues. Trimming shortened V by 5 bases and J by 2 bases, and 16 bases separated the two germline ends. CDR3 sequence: CASSNPRDGPYEQYF. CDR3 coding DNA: TGTGCCAGCAGTAACCCTCGGGACGGTCCCTACGAGCAGTACTTC.